The 9 T cell receptor beta chains listed next were all sequenced from one sample in a study of blood T cell repertoires in COVID-19 (TCRdb year 2020). The library was made by the immunoSEQ multiplex PCR assay. Here the immuneACCESS table is served through TCRdb, limited to in-frame sequences with V and J called. Missing clones are a known gap in these copies; in checked studies unresolved V genes cover under half, and the rest lacks a known reason. Recorded for this sample are some 100,000 clones; 84% of them occurred a single time. Under 7% of the sample goes to the ten largest clones. What was sequenced was peripheral blood. The receptors here all came from a woman in her forties or fifties with acute or convalescent COVID-19.

This chain uses TRBV3-1 (or the pseudogene TRBV3-2) with TRBJ1-1, with a possible D match to TRBD1 (5 bases). CDR3 length: 15 residues. Germline lookup yields CDR1 LGHDT and CDR2 YNNKEL (reference sequence). With 3 bases removed from V and 3 bases from J, the gap between germline ends came to 14 bases. CDR3: CASSHYTQGYTEAFF. CDR3 nucleotide sequence: TGTGCCAGCAGCCACTATACCCAGGGTTACACTGAAGCTTTCTTT.

The chain couples TRBV3-1 (or the pseudogene TRBV3-2) to TRBJ2-7; D is possibly TRBD1 (6 bases). Germline lookup yields CDR1 LGHDT and CDR2 YNNKEL (reference sequence). This CDR3 contains 14 residues. V was clipped by 5 bases and J by 1 base, with 12 bases between them. CDR3 coding DNA: TGTGCCAGCAGCTTACGACAGGCTTCCTACGAGCAGTACTTC. Protein sequence: CASSLRQASYEQYF.

This chain connects TRBV2 to TRBJ1-2; D not certain. V lost 7 bases to trimming and J lost 0 bases, with 15 bases between them. Germline CDR1 is SNHLY and CDR2 is FYNNEI. This CDR3 is built from 15 residues. CDR3 sequence: CASTTRTDSNYGYTF. CDR3 DNA sequence: TGTGCCAGCACCACCAGGACGGACTCTAACTATGGCTACACCTTC. The full variable domain, its missing parts supplied by reference TRBV2 and TRBJ1-2, is EPEVTQTPSHQVTQMGQEVILRCVPISNHLYFYWYRQILGQKVEFLVSFYNNEISEKSEIFDDQFSVERPDGSNFTLKIRSTKLEDSAMYFCASTTRTDSNYGYTFGSGTRLTVV.

The genes are TRBV9 and TRBJ2-3; 9 bases are shared with TRBD2. V lost 2 bases and J lost 1; bases outside the gene matches: 2. Germline loops: CDR1 SGDLS, CDR2 YYNGEE. CDR3 size: 15 residues. The CDR3 region has the DNA TGTGCCAGCAGCGTGGGCGGGGGGGGCACAGATACGCAGTATTTT. It yields the protein CASSVGGGGTDTQYF.

This chain uses TRBV5-1 with TRBJ2-1; TRBD1 matches at 7 bases. The CDR3 contains 16 residues. With 3 bases clipped from V and 8 bases from J, the junction kept 14 bases outside the gene matches. Per germline, CDR1 SGHRS and CDR2 YFSETQ. The CDR3 reads CASSSDRQGLVYEQFF. The DNA for the CDR3 is TGCGCCAGCAGCTCGGATCGACAGGGTCTGGTCTATGAGCAGTTCTTC.

The chain has TRBV27 and TRBJ2-6; 8 nucleotides line up with TRBD1. The CDR3 has 14 amino acids. V lost 5 bases and J lost 8; bases outside the gene matches: 5. Germline CDR1 reads MNHEY; CDR2 reads SMNVEV (reference sequence). CDR3 bases: TGTGCCAGCAGTACATGGACAGGGACCAACGTCCTGACTTTC. Its protein product is CASSTWTGTNVLTF.

The chain joins TRBV6-5 to TRBJ1-6; D is possibly TRBD1 (6 bases). The CDR3 runs 15 residues. Trimming took 5 bases from V and 7 from J, leaving 15 bases between them. Germline loops: CDR1 MNHEY, CDR2 SVGAGI. CDR3 in DNA: TGTGCCAGCAGTAGGGAGGGTAGGGGGAATTCACCCCTCCACTTT. As protein: CASSREGRGNSPLHF.

The chain recombines TRBV12-5 with TRBJ1-1; TRBD1 matches at 8 bases. Germline CDR1 is LGHNT and CDR2 is FRNRAP. The CDR3 spans 14 residues. Losses at the gene ends were 5 bases for V and 4 bases for J; bases not matched to a gene: 6. The DNA for the CDR3 is TGTGCTAGTGGTACACGACAGGGGACCACTGAAGCTTTCTTT. Amino acid sequence: CASGTRQGTTEAFF. Looking up the rest from reference TRBV12-5 and TRBJ1-1 gives the full variable domain: DARVTQTPRHKVTEMGQEVTMRCQPILGHNTVFWYRQTMMQGLELLAYFRNRAPLDDSGMPKDRFSAEMPDATLATLKIQPSEPRDSAVYFCASGTRQGTTEAFFGQGTRLTVV.

This clone was seen just once. The CDR3 DNA reads as TGTGCCAGAAGCTACCGCGGTGTGGGACAGGGGCTATACGAGCAGTACTTC. The encoded protein is CARSYRGVGQGLYEQYF. This rearrangement joins TRBV5-3 to TRBJ2-7; 10 positions agree with TRBD1. TRBV5-3 is reported as an ORF; its role is uncertain. The CDR3 has 17 amino acids. Trimming took 3 bases from V and 4 from J; bases not matched to a gene: 13.